One and the same sample provided the 24 T cell receptor beta chains below, sequenced in a study of T cell repertoires in aging, cancer and after chemotherapy. Amplification of TCR beta used genomic DNA extracted from peripheral blood. A mixed TRB-A/B primer pool amplified rearranged TRB by multiplex touch-down PCR. Each CDR3 protein gets one entry after TCRdb re-called the multiplex PCR reads with MiXCR. The sample lists some 6,000 distinct CDR3 sequences; 21% were seen once. Sequencing was done on a sample of blood. The receptors here all came from a human donor with a blood cancer.

This clonotype qualifies as medium-sized. The chain joins TRBV19 to TRBJ2-1; D is undetermined. The CDR3 has 10 residues. CDR1 is LNHDA, CDR2 SQIVND, per germline (reference sequence). V lost 3 bases and J lost 8, with 2 bases in between. CDR3 bases: TGTGCCAGTAGTATTCATGAGCAGTTCTTC. This translates into CASSIHEQFF.

The chain has TRBV28 and TRBJ2-7, with D possibly being TRBD2 (6 bases). The ends were cut back, 3 bases at V and 2 bases at J, with 11 bases in the middle. CDR1 is MDHEN, CDR2 SYDVKM, per germline. This CDR3 has 14 amino acids. The CDR3 sequence is CASSFTGEPYEQYF. The CDR3, as DNA: TGTGCCAGCAGTTTTACGGGAGAGCCCTACGAGCAGTACTTC.

The J gene is TRBJ1-5, the V gene TRBV6-1; D unresolved. Germline loops: CDR1 MNHNS, CDR2 SASEGT. The CDR3 has 16 amino acids. Trimming removed 4 bases from V and 9 bases from J, with 22 bases in between. The CDR3 nucleotides are TGTGCCAGCAGTGCCCGTCCTGGCAGGCAGCGCTGGCCCCAGCATTTT. Its protein product is CASSARPGRQRWPQHF.

The V gene is TRBV11-2, the J gene TRBJ1-6; D gene unclear. V was trimmed by 1 base and J by 10 bases, leaving 5 bases between them. The CDR3 spans 12 residues. Germline V CDR1 and CDR2: SGHAT, FQNNGV. CDR3 region: CASSLGQSPLHF. The CDR3 DNA follows: TGTGCCAGCAGCTTAGGCCAATCACCCCTCCACTTT.

The chain uses TRBV7-2 and TRBJ2-7; tentative D call: TRBD2 (6 bases). The CDR3 extends over 13 amino acids. Germline V gives CDR1 SGHTA, CDR2 FQGNSA. The V end lost 4 bases, the J end lost 4 bases, and 11 bases lay between the germline ends. The CDR3 nucleotides are TGTGCCAGCAGCTGGGGGACTGTATACGAGCAGTACTTC. Its translation is CASSWGTVYEQYF.

The rearrangement uses TRBV6-1 and TRBJ2-7, with 8 bases fitting TRBD2. This CDR3 comprises 16 residues. In germline, CDR1 is MNHNS, CDR2 SASEGT. With 0 bases clipped from V and 4 bases from J, the junction kept 8 bases outside the gene matches. The CDR3 sequence is CASSEAKRERRYEQYF. CDR3 nucleotide sequence: TGTGCCAGCAGTGAAGCAAAGCGGGAGCGTCGTTACGAGCAGTACTTC.

In regard to this clonotype: Just one base apart from a much larger clone, this may be a read error. CDR3: CASSTAPRESYKQYF. CDR3 bases: TGTGCCAGCAGCACCGCCCCCAGGGAGAGCTACAAGCAGTACTTC. The chain employs TRBV6-1 and TRBJ2-7; D possibly matches TRBD1 or TRBD2 (5 bases each). This CDR3 is 15 amino acids long. Germline CDR1 MNHNS, CDR2 SASEGT.

The chain uses TRBV5-1 and TRBJ2-7, with D possibly being TRBD1 or TRBD2 (5 bases each). This CDR3 is 14 amino acids long. Germline V gives CDR1 SGHRS, CDR2 YFSETQ. Trimming cost V 3 bases and J 0 bases, with 10 bases left between them. The CDR3 DNA reads TGCGCCAGCAGCTGGGGACCCAGCTCCTACGAGCAGTACTTC. Translation gives CASSWGPSSYEQYF.

This clonotype is medium-sized by share. The chain recombines TRBV19 with TRBJ2-7; 10 bases are shared with TRBD1. The CDR3 has 15 amino acids. With V trimmed by 4 bases and J by 0 bases, 3 bases remained unmatched. The germline gives CDR1 LNHDA, CDR2 SQIVND (reference sequence). Here the CDR3 DNA reads TGTGCCAGTAGTACAGGACAGGGGGGCTCCTACGAGCAGTACTTC. It is translated as CASSTGQGGSYEQYF.

There are a few counts of this clonotype. The V and J genes are TRBV5-1 and TRBJ2-1, with 7 bases lining up with TRBD1. The CDR3 runs to 15 residues. Unmatched junction bases numbered 6, after V lost 0 bases and J lost 6 bases. CDR1 and CDR2 (germline): SGHRS, YFSETQ. The chain's CDR3 is CASSLARAGGNEQFF. CDR3 DNA sequence: TGCGCCAGCAGCTTGGCTAGGGCAGGGGGCAATGAGCAGTTCTTC. The full variable domain, its missing parts supplied by reference TRBV5-1 and TRBJ2-1, is KAGVTQTPRYLIKTRGQQVTLSCSPISGHRSVSWYQQTPGQGLQFLFEYFSETQRNKGNFPGRFSGRQFSNSRSEMNVSTLELGDSALYLCASSLARAGGNEQFFGPGTRLTVL.

J is TRBJ1-5 and V is TRBV18; no clear D gene. The CDR3 is 17 amino acids. With 6 bases removed from V and 0 bases from J, the gap between germline ends came to 18 bases. The germline V gene has CDR1 KGHSH and CDR2 LQKENI. The CDR3 nucleotides read TGTGCCAGCTCGCCAATTCCCACGAGGAATAGCAATCAGCCCCAGCATTTT. It codes for CASSPIPTRNSNQPQHF.

CDR3 sequence reads: CATLYYEQYF. The CDR3 DNA sequence: TGTGCCACACTGTACTACGAGCAGTACTTC. The rearrangement joins TRBV24-1 to TRBJ2-7, with D hard to call. This CDR3 has 10 residues. V was trimmed by 10 bases and J by 3 bases, leaving 6 bases between them. Per the germline V gene, CDR1 is KGHDR and CDR2 is SFDVKD.

The genes are TRBV7-6 and TRBJ1-1; D is unresolved. Trimming removed 0 bases at V and 0 bases at J, with 5 bases between. CDR3 length: 14 residues. The germline V gene encodes CDR1 SGHVS and CDR2 FNYEAQ. The CDR3 coding sequence is TGTGCCAGCAGCTTAGCGCAGATGAACACTGAAGCTTTCTTT. It translates to CASSLAQMNTEAFF.

The chain couples TRBV7-6 to TRBJ2-3; D could derive from TRBD1 or TRBD2 (7 bases each). The CDR3 spans 17 residues. CDR1 and CDR2 (germline): SGHVS, FNYEAQ. Trimming removed 7 bases from V and 0 bases from J, with 20 bases in between. The chain's CDR3 is CASIPGGAAFSTDTQYF. The CDR3 DNA reads as TGTGCCAGCATCCCAGGGGGGGCCGCGTTTAGCACAGATACGCAGTATTTT.

The table lists this clonotype with a few counts. This chain links TRBV5-6 with TRBJ1-2; no reliable D call. Germline CDR1 and CDR2: SGHDT and YYEEEE. The CDR3 has 16 residues. V lost 0 bases and J 0 bases, leaving 12 bases between the germline ends. In nucleotides, the CDR3 is TGTGCCAGCAGCTTGGGCACACATAGAGCTAACTATGGCTACACCTTC. Translation gives CASSLGTHRANYGYTF.

This clonotype is categorized as medium-sized. The chain is built from TRBV18 and TRBJ2-3, with TRBD2 matching 7 bases. This CDR3 has 15 residues. V lost 3 bases, J lost 4 bases, and 7 bases stayed unmatched. Looked up from germline, CDR1 is KGHSH and CDR2 is LQKENI. The chain's CDR3 is CASSPPSSGADTQYF. CDR3 sequence (DNA): TGTGCCAGCTCACCGCCCAGCAGCGGGGCAGATACGCAGTATTTT.

This clonotype ranks as medium-sized. The rearrangement joins TRBV19 to TRBJ2-1; 10 bases are shared with TRBD2. From germline, CDR1 is LNHDA and CDR2 SQIVND (reference sequence). The V gene end was trimmed by 5 bases and the J gene end by 6 bases; junction bases not matched to a gene: 1. CDR3 length equals 13 residues. The CDR3 DNA sequence: TGTGCCAGTAGTCTAGCGGGAGTCAATGAGCAGTTCTTC. Amino acid sequence: CASSLAGVNEQFF.

This chain joins TRBV12-3 or TRBV12-4 and TRBJ1-4; D not resolved. V lost 6 bases, J lost 4 bases, and 9 bases lay in between. The CDR3 loop spans 13 amino acids. CDR3 residues: CASRGRNNEKLFF. Here the CDR3 DNA reads TGTGCCAGCAGGGGCAGGAATAATGAAAAACTGTTTTTT.

By frequency in the sample, this clonotype is medium-sized (0.01 to 0.1%). The chain joins TRBV5-4 to TRBJ2-7; D tentatively reads TRBD1 or TRBD2 (5 bases each). Trimming removed 5 bases at V and 3 bases at J, with 9 bases between. The CDR3 spans 12 residues. Germline loops: CDR1 SGHNT, CDR2 YYREEE (reference sequence). As DNA, the CDR3 is TGTGCCAGCAGGAGGGACGGCTACGAGCAGTACTTC. Translating it yields CASRRDGYEQYF.

By its share, this clonotype is medium-sized. The J gene is TRBJ1-5, the V gene TRBV27, with D perhaps matching TRBD1 (6 bases). CDR3 length: 17 residues. The germline gives CDR1 MNHEY, CDR2 SMNVEV (reference sequence). The V end lost 4 bases, the J end lost 4 bases, and 20 bases lay between the germline ends. The CDR3 is CASSYLTPTGGNQPQHF. CDR3 bases: TGTGCCAGCAGTTACCTTACCCCGACAGGAGGTAATCAGCCCCAGCATTTT.

This clonotype appeared a few times. A much larger clone lies a single base off, so this may be a read error. The chain is built from TRBV30 and TRBJ2-7; no reliable D call. Germline CDR1 GTSNPN, CDR2 SVGIG (reference sequence). The CDR3 contains 14 residues. CDR3 region: CAWSVWAGYYGQYF. CDR3 DNA: TGTGCCTGGAGTGTATGGGCCGGCTACTACGGGCAGTACTTC.

The J gene is TRBJ2-1, the V gene TRBV10-3; TRBD2 agrees at 8 bases. J gave up 8 bases and V 6 bases, and 6 bases lay outside the gene matches. CDR1 is ENHRY, CDR2 SYGVKD, per germline. CDR3 length: 13 residues. CDR3 DNA: TGTGCCATCAGGGATAGCGGGAACTATGAGCAGTTCTTC. Its translation is CAIRDSGNYEQFF.

In its sample, this clonotype is medium-sized. Written as DNA, the CDR3 is TGTGCCAGCAGCCCGCGGGGCGTCTCCTACGAGCAGTACTTC. This sequence encodes CASSPRGVSYEQYF. The chain has TRBV6-6 and TRBJ2-7; D possibly corresponds to TRBD2 (6 bases). The CDR3 is 14 residues long. Germline CDR1 is MNHNY and CDR2 is SVGAGI (reference sequence). Trimming removed 6 bases from V and 0 bases from J, with 12 bases in between.

By share, this clonotype counts as medium-sized. This chain uses TRBV6-2 or TRBV6-3 with TRBJ1-2; a possible D gene is TRBD1 (6 bases). The CDR3 consists of 14 residues. V was shortened by 6 bases and J by 3 bases, with 14 bases between the two germline ends. Germline V gene lookup returns CDR1 MNHEY and CDR2 SVGEGT. The DNA of the CDR3 is TGTGCCAGCAGGTTTCTCAGGGGCGACTATGGCTACACCTTC. This encodes CASRFLRGDYGYTF.